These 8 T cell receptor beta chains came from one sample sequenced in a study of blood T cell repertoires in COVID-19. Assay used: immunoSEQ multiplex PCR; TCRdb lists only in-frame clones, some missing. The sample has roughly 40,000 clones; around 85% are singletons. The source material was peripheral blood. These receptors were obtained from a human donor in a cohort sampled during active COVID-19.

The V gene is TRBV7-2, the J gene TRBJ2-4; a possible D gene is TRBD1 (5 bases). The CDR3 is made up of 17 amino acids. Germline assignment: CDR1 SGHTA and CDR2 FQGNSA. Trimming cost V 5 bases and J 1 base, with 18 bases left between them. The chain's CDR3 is CASSPRATVGAKNIQYF. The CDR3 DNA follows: TGTGCCAGCAGCCCACGGGCGACAGTAGGGGCCAAAAACATTCAGTACTTC.

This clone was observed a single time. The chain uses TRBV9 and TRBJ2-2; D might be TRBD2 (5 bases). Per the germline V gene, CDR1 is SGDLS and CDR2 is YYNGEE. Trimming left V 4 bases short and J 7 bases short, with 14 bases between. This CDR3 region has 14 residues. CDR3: CASSSAPAGGELFF. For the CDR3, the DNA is TGTGCCAGCAGCTCAGCCCCCGCGGGCGGGGAGCTGTTTTTT.

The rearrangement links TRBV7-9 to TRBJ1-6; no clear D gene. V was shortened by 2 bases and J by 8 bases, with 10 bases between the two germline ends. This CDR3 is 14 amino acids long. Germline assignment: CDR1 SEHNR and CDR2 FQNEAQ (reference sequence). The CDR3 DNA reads TGTGCCAGCAGCTTATATACAGACCATTCACCCCTCCACTTT. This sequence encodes CASSLYTDHSPLHF.

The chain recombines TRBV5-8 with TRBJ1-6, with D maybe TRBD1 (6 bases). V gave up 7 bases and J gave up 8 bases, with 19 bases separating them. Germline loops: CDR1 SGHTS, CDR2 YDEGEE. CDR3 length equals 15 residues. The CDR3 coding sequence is TGTGCCAGCGACTCCCCGGGGAAGGGGGATTCACCCCTCCACTTT. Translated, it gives CASDSPGKGDSPLHF. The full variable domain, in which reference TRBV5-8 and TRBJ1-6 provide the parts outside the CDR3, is EAGVTQSPTHLIKTRGQQATLRCSPISGHTSVYWYQQALGLGLQFLLWYDEGEERNRGNFPPRFSGRQFPNYSSELNVNALELEDSALYLCASDSPGKGDSPLHFGNGTRLTVT.

The CDR3 region has the DNA TGTGCCAGCTCACCCCTGGGACAGAACACTGAAGCTTTCTTT. The encoded protein is CASSPLGQNTEAFF. The chain has TRBV18 and TRBJ1-1; TRBD1 is a possible D gene (6 bases). Trimming took 3 bases from V and 1 from J, leaving 9 bases between them. The germline V gene has CDR1 KGHSH and CDR2 LQKENI. The CDR3 runs to 14 residues.

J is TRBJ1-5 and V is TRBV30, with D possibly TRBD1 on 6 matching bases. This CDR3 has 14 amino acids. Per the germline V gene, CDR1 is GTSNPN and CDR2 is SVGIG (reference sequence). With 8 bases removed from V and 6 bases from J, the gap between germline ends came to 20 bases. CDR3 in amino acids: CAAAGGGGLQPQHF. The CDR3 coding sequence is TGTGCCGCCGCCGGTGGGGGGGGCCTTCAGCCCCAGCATTTT.

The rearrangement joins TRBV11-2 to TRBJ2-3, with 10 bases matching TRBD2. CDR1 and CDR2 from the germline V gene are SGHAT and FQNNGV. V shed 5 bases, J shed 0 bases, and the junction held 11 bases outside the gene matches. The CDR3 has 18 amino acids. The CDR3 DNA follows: TGTGCCAGCAGCCCCCCCCGTCTAGCGGGGGCTAGCACAGATACGCAGTATTTT. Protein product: CASSPPRLAGASTDTQYF. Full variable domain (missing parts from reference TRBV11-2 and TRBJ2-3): EAGVAQSPRYKIIEKRQSVAFWCNPISGHATLYWYQQILGQGPKLLIQFQNNGVVDDSQLPKDRFSAERLKGVDSTLKIQPAKLEDSAVYLCASSPPRLAGASTDTQYFGPGTRLTVL.

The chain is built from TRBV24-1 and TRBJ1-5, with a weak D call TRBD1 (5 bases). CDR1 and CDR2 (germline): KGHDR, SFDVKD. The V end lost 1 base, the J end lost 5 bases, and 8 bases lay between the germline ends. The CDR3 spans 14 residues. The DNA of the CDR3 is TGTGCCACCAGTGATTTAGGAGGGGATCAGCCCCAGCATTTT. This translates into CATSDLGGDQPQHF.